This T cell receptor beta chain originates from a study of technical replicates of blood from a few donors. Trimming removed 6 bases at V and 3 bases at J, with 8 bases between. The CDR3 extends over 11 amino acids. Germline loops: CDR1 DFQATT, CDR2 SNEGSKA (reference sequence). TCRdb keeps only in-frame clones here, not all; method: immunoSEQ multiplex PCR. The repertoire holds 60,000 or so clones, with just under 90% as singletons. This clonotype originated in a human donor in good health. Some clones in this sample may be carry-over from other donors' samples. The sample taken for sequencing was PBMCs. The rearrangement links TRBV20-1 to TRBJ2-5, with a possible D match to TRBD1 (6 bases). The CDR3 DNA follows: TGCAGTGCGGACAGAGAAGAGACCCAGTACTTC. This sequence encodes CSADREETQYF.